This entry lists 7 T cell receptor beta chains sequenced from one sample in a study of blood T cell repertoires in COVID-19 (dated by TCRdb to 2018 to 2021). The receptor library was made with the immunoSEQ multiplex PCR assay. TCRdb mirrors the immuneACCESS table, restricted to in-frame sequences. Some clones are absent from its copies; in checked studies, under half trace to an unresolved V gene, and the reason for the others is unknown. Recorded for this sample are roughly 90,000 clones; over 75% of them occurred a single time. 2% to 2.5% of the sample lies in the top ten. The sequencing sample was made of peripheral blood. The receptors shown here come from a woman between 65 and 79 years old with acute or convalescent COVID-19.

The rearrangement uses TRBV5-1 and TRBJ2-7; D unresolved. Per germline, CDR1 SGHRS and CDR2 YFSETQ. V lost 1 base, J lost 6 bases, and 11 bases lay in between. CDR3 length: 13 residues. CDR3 in DNA: TGCGCCAGCAGCTTGTTAGAAACCACCGAGCAGTACTTC. Translated, it gives CASSLLETTEQYF.

This clone has only one observation. This chain links TRBV11-2 with TRBJ2-7; D is unresolved. CDR3 length: 11 amino acids. Trimming left V 8 bases short and J 0 bases short, with 5 bases between. Germline CDR1 is SGHAT and CDR2 is FQNNGV. The chain's CDR3 is CASGSSYEQYF. CDR3 sequence (DNA): TGTGCCAGCGGCAGCTCCTACGAGCAGTACTTC.

This chain links TRBV5-6 with TRBJ1-1; D perhaps matches TRBD1 (6 bases). Trimming left V 4 bases short and J 1 base short, with 8 bases between. The CDR3 extends over 13 amino acids. Germline CDR1 is SGHDT and CDR2 is YYEEEE. CDR3 DNA: TGTGCCAGCAGCAAGGACAGGAACACTGAAGCTTTCTTT. It codes for CASSKDRNTEAFF.

Concerning this clone itself: This sample also contains other DNA sequences that code for the same CDR3. This chain connects TRBV7-9 to TRBJ1-1, with a possible D match to TRBD1 (6 bases). In germline, CDR1 is SEHNR, CDR2 FQNEAQ (reference sequence). CDR3 length: 13 amino acids. V lost 3 bases, J lost 2 bases, and 7 bases lay in between. CDR3 region: CASSLGQNTEAFF. The CDR3 DNA reads TGTGCCAGCAGCTTGGGACAAAACACTGAAGCTTTCTTT.

The V and J genes are TRBV10-2 and TRBJ2-2; weak D call: TRBD1 (5 bases). From germline, CDR1 is WSHSY and CDR2 SAAADI. This CDR3 comprises 13 residues. V lost 6 bases to trimming and J lost 5 bases, with 10 bases between them. The CDR3 DNA is TGCGCCAGCAGGGGGCAAGGGACCGGGGAGCTGTTTTTT. Protein: CASRGQGTGELFF.

This chain connects TRBV15 to TRBJ1-6; D is uncertain. Germline assignment: CDR1 LNHNV and CDR2 YYDKDF (reference sequence). Trimming removed 4 bases from V and 7 bases from J, with 8 bases in between. This CDR3 has 13 residues. This CDR3 reads CATSTLRNSPLHF. The CDR3 DNA sequence: TGTGCCACCAGCACCTTACGGAATTCACCCCTCCACTTT.

The CDR3 is CASSLEGTGDQKLFF. CDR3 DNA: TGCGCCAGCAGCTTGGAGGGGACAGGGGATCAAAAACTGTTTTTT. This chain uses TRBV5-1 with TRBJ1-4; 10 nucleotides line up with TRBD1. This CDR3 has 15 amino acids. The germline V gene has CDR1 SGHRS and CDR2 YFSETQ. V dropped 0 bases and J dropped 9; count of bases not matched to a gene: 5.